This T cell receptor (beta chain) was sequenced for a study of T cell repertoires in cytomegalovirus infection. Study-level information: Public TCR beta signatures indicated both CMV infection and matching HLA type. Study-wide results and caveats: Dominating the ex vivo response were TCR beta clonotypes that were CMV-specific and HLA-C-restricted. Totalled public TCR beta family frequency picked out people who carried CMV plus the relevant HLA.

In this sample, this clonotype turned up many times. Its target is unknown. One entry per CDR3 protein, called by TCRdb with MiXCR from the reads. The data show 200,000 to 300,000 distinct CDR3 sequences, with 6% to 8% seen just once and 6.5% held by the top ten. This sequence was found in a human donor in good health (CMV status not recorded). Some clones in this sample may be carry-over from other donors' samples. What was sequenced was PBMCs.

The CDR3 DNA sequence: TGTGCCAGCAGTTGGCTCGTCGGACGGGGCGAGCAGTACTTC. This gives the protein CASSWLVGRGEQYF. The V gene is TRBV6-2 or TRBV6-3, the J gene TRBJ2-7, with a tentative D call TRBD2 (5 bases). CDR3 length: 14 amino acids. Germline loops: CDR1 MNHEY, CDR2 SVGEGT. V lost 4 bases and J lost 6, with 16 bases in between.